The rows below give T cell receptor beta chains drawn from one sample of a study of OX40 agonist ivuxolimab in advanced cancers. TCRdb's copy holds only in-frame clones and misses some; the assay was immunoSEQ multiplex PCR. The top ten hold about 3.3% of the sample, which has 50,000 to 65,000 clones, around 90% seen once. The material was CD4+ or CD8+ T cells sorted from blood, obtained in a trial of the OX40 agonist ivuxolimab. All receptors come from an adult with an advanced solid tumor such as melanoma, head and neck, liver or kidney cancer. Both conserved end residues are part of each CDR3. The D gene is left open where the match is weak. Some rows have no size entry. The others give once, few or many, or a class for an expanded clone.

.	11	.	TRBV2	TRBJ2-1	CASSAYNEQFF
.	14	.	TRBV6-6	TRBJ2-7	CASSPDFARSEQYF
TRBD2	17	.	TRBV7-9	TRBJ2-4	CASSLMAGGLAKNIQYF
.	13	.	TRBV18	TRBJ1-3	CASSPGAGNTIYF
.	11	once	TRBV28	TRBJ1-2	CASSTNYGYTF
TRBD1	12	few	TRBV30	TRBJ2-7	CACSLSDREQYF
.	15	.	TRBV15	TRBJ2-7	CATSRDQRSIDEQYF
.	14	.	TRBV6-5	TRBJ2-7	CASSYPGRRYEQYF
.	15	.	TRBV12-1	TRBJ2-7	CASSQRQGPPYEQYF
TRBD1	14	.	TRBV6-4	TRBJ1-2	CASSDSTGLGGYTF
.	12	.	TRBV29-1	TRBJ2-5	CSVGGLAETQYF
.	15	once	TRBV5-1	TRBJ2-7	CASILRSDATYEQYF
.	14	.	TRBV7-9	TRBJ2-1	CASSRYGTENEQFF
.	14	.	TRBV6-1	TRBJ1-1	CASSLYRAATEAFF
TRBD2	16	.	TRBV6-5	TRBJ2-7	CASSSRGLAVPSEQYF
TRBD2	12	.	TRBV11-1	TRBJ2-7	CASSFGGGEQYF
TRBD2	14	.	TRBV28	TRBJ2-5	CASSWGGGAETQYF
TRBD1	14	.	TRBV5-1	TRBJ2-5	CASSQGTGRETQYF
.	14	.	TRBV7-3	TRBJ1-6	CASSTGTPNSPLHF
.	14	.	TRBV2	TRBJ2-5	CASKEQGAGETQYF
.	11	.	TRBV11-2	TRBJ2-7	CASSLVYEQYF
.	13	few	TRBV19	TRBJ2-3	CASSISGVATQYF
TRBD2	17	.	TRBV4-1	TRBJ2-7	CASSQGTSGTLVYEQYF
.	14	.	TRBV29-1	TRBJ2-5	CSVEDEVDQETQYF
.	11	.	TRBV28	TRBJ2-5	CASSSSSDQYF
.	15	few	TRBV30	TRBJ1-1	CAWSVPGGLNTEAFF
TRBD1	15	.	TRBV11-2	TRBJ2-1	CASSLVRTGGNEQFF
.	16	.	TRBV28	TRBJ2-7	CASSSFGSGTRREQYF
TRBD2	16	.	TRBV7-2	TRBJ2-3	CASSRGLAGGADTQYF
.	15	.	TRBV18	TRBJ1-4	CASSPPRTGREKLFF
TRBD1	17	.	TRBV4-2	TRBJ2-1	CASSQGQGGSSYNEQFF
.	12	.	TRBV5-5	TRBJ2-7	CASSSHYYEQYF
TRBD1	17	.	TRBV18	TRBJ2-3	CASSLLRTGGETDTQYF
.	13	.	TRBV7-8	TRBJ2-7	CASSLWATYEQYF
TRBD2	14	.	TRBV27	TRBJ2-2	CASSPGGITGELFF
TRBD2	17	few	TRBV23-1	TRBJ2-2	CASSQSLREGRTGELFF
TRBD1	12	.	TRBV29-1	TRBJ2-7	CSVRTGVYEQYF
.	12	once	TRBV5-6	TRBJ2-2	CASQGYTGELFF
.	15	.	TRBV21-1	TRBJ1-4	CASSKGGRINEKLFF
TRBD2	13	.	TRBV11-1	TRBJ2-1	CASSLVLAGEQFF
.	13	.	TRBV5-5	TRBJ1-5	CASSGQNNQPQHF
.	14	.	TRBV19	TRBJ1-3	CASRSMNSGNTIYF
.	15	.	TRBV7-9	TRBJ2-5	CASSLAGGSTETQYF
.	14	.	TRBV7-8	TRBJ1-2	CASSLRGVGEGYTF
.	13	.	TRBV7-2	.	CASSPSRSYEQYF
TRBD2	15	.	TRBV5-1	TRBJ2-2	CASRVAGAGTGELFF
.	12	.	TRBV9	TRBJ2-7	CASSRGGYEQYF
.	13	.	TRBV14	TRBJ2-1	CASSQEFFTEQFF
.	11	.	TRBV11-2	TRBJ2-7	CASSLIYEQYF
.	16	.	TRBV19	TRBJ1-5	CASSVLEPESNQPQHF
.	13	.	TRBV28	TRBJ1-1	CASRREGQSEAFF
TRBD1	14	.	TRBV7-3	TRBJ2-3	CASRQTGGTDTQYF
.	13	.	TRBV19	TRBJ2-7	CATRENRVSEQYF
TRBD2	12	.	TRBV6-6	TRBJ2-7	CATRRREYEQYF
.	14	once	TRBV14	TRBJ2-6	CASSLQAGANVLTF